This T cell receptor beta chain is drawn from a study of T cell responses to AZD1222 COVID-19 vaccine. General observations from the study: Sampling captured repertoires only after the peak T cell response. White British people made up most donors, females outnumbered males, and clonal diversity was possibly underestimated. Among vaccine-associated CD4 TCRs, coverage spanned spike, with dominance at 160-218 and 743-854.

With 2 bases removed from V and 6 bases from J, the gap between germline ends came to 8 bases. The CDR3 consists of 13 residues. Germline lookup yields CDR1 MNHEY and CDR2 SVGAGI. For this clone: Its specificity is not known.

This table comes from immunoSEQ multiplex PCR, and its TCRdb copy is limited to in-frame clones, with some not included. This table has 99,000 or so clones, roughly 85% appearing once. The TCR comes from an adult in good health. This chain links TRBV6-5 with TRBJ2-1, with D unresolved. The material sequenced was peripheral blood, taken on day 0 of AZD1222 vaccination. The CDR3 DNA reads TGTGCCAGCAGTTACGCAGGAGTCAATGAGCAGTTCTTC. Translation: CASSYAGVNEQFF.